This T cell receptor beta chain was sequenced in a study of blood T cell repertoires in COVID-19. Study at large: COVID-19 samples from acute and convalescent phases originated in the United States, Italy and Spain. Sample material is recorded as cDNA or gDNA derived from T cells, B-cell-depleted T cells, or PBMCs.

In the authors' methods: Amplification from reference gene primers served as the basis for estimated nucleated cell counts. Clones were sequenced by immunoSEQ multiplex PCR, and TCRdb holds only the in-frame ones, with some missing. D and trimming come from the DNA, and the V and J calls and clone size come from that table. The table includes 100,000 or so clones, roughly 86% detected once. This CDR3 has 15 residues. V shed 10 bases, J shed 4 bases, and the junction held 8 bases outside the gene matches. The V gene's germline CDR1 is LNHDA and CDR2 SQIVND (reference sequence). The V gene is TRBV19, the J gene TRBJ2-2; 11 bases align to TRBD1. The sequencing sample was made of peripheral blood. The clonotype was recovered from a middle-aged man with active or convalescent COVID-19. The CDR3 DNA reads TGTGCCATCCCCGCCGGGACAGGGGGCACCGGGGAGCTGTTTTTT. Residues: CAIPAGTGGTGELFF. Filled out from reference TRBV19 and TRBJ2-2, the complete variable domain reads DGGITQSPKYLFRKEGQNVTLSCEQNLNHDAMYWYRQDPGQGLRLIYYSQIVNDFQKGDIAEGYSVSREKKESFPLTVTSAQKNPTAFYLCAIPAGTGGTGELFFGEGSRLTVL.